The T cell receptor beta chain under discussion was sequenced for a study of regulatory T cells in long-lasting Graves disease. Whole-study findings and limits: A reduction in accuracy may have resulted from the small sample size.

As concerns this clonotype: Its antigen is still unknown.

Stated time point: persistent/refractory GD, antithyroid drugs over 5 years with positive TRAb. With RNA extracted from PBMCs as input, the TCR library was made. About 8.8 milliliters of peripheral blood went into EDTA tubes. Investigators prepared the TCR beta libraries by applying iRepertoire HTBI primers and Arm-PCR of CDR3 regions. Each CDR3 protein gets one entry after TCRdb re-called the multiplex PCR reads with MiXCR. This table has some 300,000 distinct CDR3 sequences, roughly 21% appearing once. Trimming cost V 4 bases and J 2 bases; bases outside gene matches: 9. The CDR3 spans 16 residues. The germline CDR1 and CDR2 sequences are SGHTA and FQGNSA.

The receptor comes from a female donor with Graves disease. V gene TRBV7-2 combines with J gene TRBJ2-3, with 7 bases matching TRBD1. Sequenced here: peripheral blood mononuclear cells (PBMCs), sampled when the disease was refractory, from a patient treated with antithyroid drugs. This chain's CDR3 is CASSSAVGQLTDTQYF. The CDR3 DNA sequence: TGTGCCAGCAGCTCGGCTGTGGGACAGCTCACAGATACGCAGTATTTT.